This passage covers 25 T cell receptor beta chains from one sample sequenced in a study of tumor-infiltrating lymphocytes in primary liver carcinoma. Between about 17 and 34 mg of unsorted bulk tissue served as the source from which RNA and DNA were co-extracted. Priming with a constant-region primer yielded TCR beta cDNA from 400 to 550 ng total RNA. For TCR beta, libraries were produced by three nested multiplex PCR rounds using slightly modified ARM-PCR. The opening two PCR rounds, around 11 cycles each, paired TRBV1-TRBV30 forward primers with a C-beta reverse primer. TCRdb reanalysed the multiplex PCR reads using MiXCR and keeps one entry per CDR3 protein. The sample yields 90,000 to 150,000 distinct CDR3 sequences, about two thirds seen once. The sequenced sample was tumor-adjacent normal liver tissue. All receptors come from a woman aged 60 to 75 with primary liver carcinoma and hepatitis B virus infection.

This clonotype was recorded at least ten times. V usage is TRBV7-8 and J usage is TRBJ1-2; the match to TRBD1 covers 8 bases. CDR1 and CDR2 from the germline V gene are SGHVS and FQNEAQ. This CDR3 is 16 amino acids long. J lost 2 bases, V lost 6 bases, and 11 bases had no gene match. The CDR3 DNA is TGTGCCAGCAGTCGTGTCTTGGGACAGGCGAACTATGGCTACACCTTC. Its protein is CASSRVLGQANYGYTF.

About this clonotype: Likely a read error: the CDR3 ends without its conserved phenylalanine or tryptophan. The DNA is omitted, as the CDR3 cannot be located on it reliably, and the CDR3 follows TCRdb's listing. The chain has TRBV6-1 and TRBJ2-7; the D call in the table, TRBD1, was not verified against the DNA. Germline V gene lookup returns CDR1 MNHNS and CDR2 SASEGT. Ends included, the CDR3 has 14 residues. The CDR3 spells CASRDRAGSYEQCS.

In the case of this clonotype: The junction and the germline gene differ at one end; a read error may be behind it. V is TRBV11-2 and J is TRBJ1-4, with D perhaps TRBD1 (5 bases). CDR1 and CDR2 from the germline V gene are SGHAT and FQNNGV. This CDR3 comprises 15 residues. As DNA, the CDR3 is TGTGCCAGCAGTTTAGAAGGGGCAGGTGGTTGGAAACTGTTTTTT. Its translation: CASSLEGAGGWKLFF.

For this clonotype: With a much larger clone just one base away, this may be a read error. The J gene is TRBJ2-5, the V gene TRBV7-9; D not resolved. With 1 base removed from V and 4 bases from J, the gap between germline ends came to 10 bases. Germline lookup yields CDR1 SEHNR and CDR2 FQNEAQ (reference sequence). There are 14 residues in the CDR3. The CDR3 loop is CASSLDRLGETQYF. The CDR3 nucleotides read TGTGCCAGCAGCTTAGATCGGCTTGGAGAGACCCAGTACTTC.

This clonotype appeared many times. The chain uses TRBV7-8 and TRBJ1-2, with D hard to call. The CDR3 is 15 amino acids. Germline values: CDR1 SGHVS, CDR2 FQNEAQ. Deletions cut 0 bases from V and 4 bases from J, with 12 bases between. The chain's CDR3 is CASSLAGSPVYGYTF. The CDR3 DNA reads as TGTGCCAGCAGCTTAGCGGGCAGTCCAGTCTATGGCTACACCTTC.

For this clonotype: A much larger clone differs from this one at a single base, so this may be a read error. V usage is TRBV28 and J usage is TRBJ2-1; D is possibly TRBD2 (6 bases). CDR1 is MDHEN, CDR2 SYDVKM, per germline. CDR3 length: 15 residues. V lost 2 bases, J lost 5 bases, and 13 bases lay in between. The CDR3 coding sequence is TGTGCCAGCAGTTTAGGTCCCACTAGCAACAATGAGCAGTTCTTC. Residues: CASSLGPTSNNEQFF.

Concerning this clonotype: The germline gene is not matched at one end of the junction; a read error may be the cause. V gene TRBV6-1 combines with J gene TRBJ2-2, with a tentative D call TRBD2 (5 bases). The V gene's germline CDR1 is MNHNS and CDR2 SASEGT. CDR3 length equals 13 residues. The CDR3 is CASSAWNTGKLFF. In DNA form, the CDR3 reads TGTGCCAGCAGTGCCTGGAACACCGGGAAGCTGTTTTTT.

Points on this clonotype: Mismatch with germline at one junction end may stem from a read error. The chain uses TRBV6-5 and TRBJ2-7, with D tentatively TRBD1 (6 bases). The CDR3 is 13 residues long. The V gene's germline CDR1 is MNHEY and CDR2 SVGAGI. The CDR3 here is CAGSLGQSSEQYF. The DNA of the CDR3 is TGTGCCGGCAGTTTGGGACAATCGAGTGAGCAGTACTTC.

Remarks on this clonotype: An end of the junction differs from the germline gene, which may be a read error. The CDR3 nucleotides are TGTGCCTGCAGTTCGGGCGGGGGAGGCACCCGGGAGCTGTTTTTT. As protein: CACSSGGGGTRELFF. This chain links TRBV28 with TRBJ2-2; 7 bases agree with TRBD2. Germline V gives CDR1 MDHEN, CDR2 SYDVKM. This CDR3 spans 15 amino acids.

Comment on this clonotype: This CDR3 is missing its conserved last phenylalanine or tryptophan, likely due to a read error. The DNA is omitted, as the CDR3 cannot be located on it reliably, and the CDR3 follows TCRdb's listing. This chain links TRBV11-2 with TRBJ2-5; whether TRBD2, the table's D call, matches the DNA was not checked. CDR1 is SGHAT, CDR2 FQNNGV, per germline. Counting both end residues, the CDR3 totals 16 amino acids. Here the CDR3 reads CASSPRLAGTYNEKFI.

This clonotype was observed many times. In DNA, the CDR3 is TGTGCCAGCAGCTTCAGCAGATTATTCTCCTACAATGAGCAGTTCTTC. The encoded protein is CASSFSRLFSYNEQFF. The J gene is TRBJ2-1, the V gene TRBV5-4, with D hard to call. Germline assignment: CDR1 SGHNT and CDR2 YYREEE (reference sequence). V dropped 2 bases and J dropped 0 bases, with 12 bases sitting between them. The length of the CDR3 is 16 residues.

This clonotype occurred a few times. The CDR3 coding sequence is TGCAGTGGGGTGGGACCGAACACAGATACGCAGTATTTT. Amino acid sequence: CSGVGPNTDTQYF. The V gene is TRBV20-1, the J gene TRBJ2-3; the D gene could be TRBD1 or TRBD2 (5 bases each). CDR1 is DFQATT and CDR2 is SNEGSKA in the germline V gene (reference sequence). The CDR3 totals 13 residues. Between the trimmed V and J ends, which lost 7 bases and 2 bases, there was a span of 13 bases.

Of note for this clonotype: One junction end does not reproduce the germline sequence, and a read error may be involved. V and J are TRBV11-2 and TRBJ1-5, with D perhaps TRBD1 (6 bases). The CDR3 extends over 14 amino acids. CDR1 is SGHAT and CDR2 is FQNNGV in the germline V gene. The CDR3 coding sequence is TGTGCCAGCACCTTAGACGGGGGGGCCCAGCCCCAGCAGTTT. Its protein is CASTLDGGAQPQQF.

Within the sample, this clonotype is medium-sized. The V call is TRBV12-3 or TRBV12-4, the J call TRBJ1-3; the D gene is possibly TRBD1 (6 bases). The CDR3 has 14 residues. V lost 10 bases and J 0 bases, leaving 13 bases between the germline ends. CDR3 sequence (DNA): TGTGCCACCATACAGGGTACCTCTGGAAACACCATATATTTT. Amino acids: CATIQGTSGNTIYF.

This clonotype was seen a single time. The CDR3 does not close with the conserved phenylalanine or tryptophan, likely indicating a read error. The chain employs TRBV12-3 or TRBV12-4 and TRBJ1-5, with 8 bases lining up with TRBD1. V was clipped by 6 bases and J by 1 base; unmatched bases: 5. This CDR3 spans 15 amino acids. The CDR3 region has the DNA TGTGCCAGCAGCGCGACAGGGGTAAGCAATCAGCCCCAGCATTCT. Protein sequence: CASSATGVSNQPQHS.

Details on this clonotype: Without the conserved terminal phenylalanine or tryptophan, this CDR3 likely stems from a read error. This chain joins TRBV12-3 or TRBV12-4 and TRBJ2-5, with 8 nucleotides matching TRBD1. The CDR3 has 13 residues. The CDR3 DNA follows: TGTGCCGGCAGTACGGACAGGGCCAGGGCCCAGTACCTC. This codes for CAGSTDRARAQYL.

The rearrangement uses TRBV2 and TRBJ1-6; D not certain. The germline V gene has CDR1 SNHLY and CDR2 FYNNEI. The CDR3 covers 12 residues. V was clipped by 8 bases and J by 3 bases, with 5 bases between them. This CDR3 reads CASVGYNSPLHF. The CDR3, as DNA: TGTGCCAGCGTGGGCTATAATTCACCCCTCCACTTT.

This clonotype showed up just once. A junction boundary mismatches the germline segment, possibly from a read error. This chain's CDR3 is CSFHPGQLGSGANVLTF. The CDR3 DNA reads as TGCAGTTTCCACCCCGGACAGCTTGGCTCTGGAGCCAACGTCCTGACTTTC. The chain couples TRBV29-1 to TRBJ2-6; maybe TRBD1 (6 bases). From germline, CDR1 is SQVTM and CDR2 ANQGSEA. The CDR3 totals 17 residues.

As regards this clonotype: One junction end does not reproduce the germline sequence, and a read error may be involved. J is TRBJ2-5 and V is TRBV6-5; D remains unclear. The germline V gene has CDR1 MNHEY and CDR2 SVGAGI. There are 11 residues in the CDR3. The CDR3 region has the DNA TGTGCCTGCAGTTACTCGGATACCCATTACTTC. Its protein product is CACSYSDTHYF.

Concerning this clonotype itself: A read error is possible here, since a much larger clone lies one base away. This chain links TRBV7-9 with TRBJ2-7; D is unresolved. The CDR3 spans 12 residues. Germline CDR1 is SEHNR and CDR2 is FQNEAQ (reference sequence). V was pared by 10 bases and J by 6 bases, with 16 bases between. CDR3 in DNA: TGTGCCACCAGTGGAGATGAAGGCGAGCAGTACTTC. Amino acid sequence: CATSGDEGEQYF.

This clonotype was picked up many times. The chain uses TRBV5-5 and TRBJ1-1; 8 bases are a match to TRBD1. This CDR3 is 16 amino acids long. Germline V lookup: CDR1 SGHKS, CDR2 YYEKEE (reference sequence). The V gene end was trimmed by 1 base and the J gene end by 2 bases; junction bases not matched to a gene: 7. In nucleotides, the CDR3 is TGTGCCAGCAGCTTGAGGACAGGGCTTGGAAACACTGAAGCTTTCTTT. Translated: CASSLRTGLGNTEAFF.

This clonotype showed up many times. The chain recombines TRBV30 with TRBJ2-7, with 8 bases fitting TRBD1. The CDR3 is made up of 13 amino acids. Germline values: CDR1 GTSNPN, CDR2 SVGIG (reference sequence). Trimming took 2 bases from V and 6 from J; bases not matched to a gene: 6. CDR3 protein: CAWSMGQVVEQYF. As DNA, the CDR3 is TGTGCCTGGAGTATGGGACAGGTGGTCGAGCAGTACTTC.

Of note for this clonotype: Germline is not matched at one junction end, which may reflect a read error. The rearrangement uses TRBV6-5 and TRBJ1-2; D not certain. The CDR3 has 15 residues. Germline lookup yields CDR1 MNHEY and CDR2 SVGAGI. The CDR3 loop reads CASSYCSGPNYCYTF. The CDR3 DNA sequence: TGTGCCAGCAGTTACTGTTCGGGCCCTAACTATTGCTACACCTTC.

This clonotype was seen more than once but under ten times. A clone one base away is much larger, so this may be a read error. The chain links TRBV10-3 to TRBJ1-4; possible D gene TRBD1, 5 bases. The CDR3 loop spans 13 amino acids. Germline V lookup: CDR1 ENHRY, CDR2 SYGVKD. CDR3 in DNA: TGTGCCACCAGTGACGGGGGGAATGAAAAACTGTTTTTT. It translates to CATSDGGNEKLFF.

This clonotype appeared a few times. Compared with germline, one end of the junction differs, possibly owing to a read error. The rearrangement joins TRBV7-8 to TRBJ2-5; D is perhaps TRBD1 (5 bases). The CDR3 runs to 15 residues. From germline, CDR1 is SGHVS and CDR2 FQNEAQ. CDR3 sequence (DNA): TGTGCCAGTAGCTTAGTGCAGGGTCGGCAAGAGACCCAGTACTTC. Protein sequence: CASSLVQGRQETQYF.